One and the same sample provided the 29 T cell receptor beta chains below, sequenced in a study of T cells in localized non-small cell lung cancer. Sequencing was performed with immunoSEQ multiplex PCR; in TCRdb, only in-frame clones are kept and a portion is missing. The table includes approximately 26,000 clones, 75% to 95% detected once. The starting material was peripheral blood, obtained before any cancer treatment. These receptors all stem from a female donor of 60 years or more with stage II squamous cell lung carcinoma.

This sequence joins TRBV27 and TRBJ1-1; unclear D gene. With 2 bases removed from V and 1 base from J, the gap between germline ends came to 5 bases. CDR1 is MNHEY, CDR2 SMNVEV, per germline (reference sequence). The CDR3 loop spans 13 amino acids. CDR3: CASSLVWNTEAFF. CDR3 DNA: TGTGCCAGCAGTTTAGTCTGGAACACTGAAGCTTTCTTT.

The V gene is TRBV7-8, the J gene TRBJ2-6; the match to TRBD1 covers 8 bases. V was clipped by 5 bases and J by 4 bases; unmatched bases: 7. The CDR3 is 16 amino acids. The germline V gene has CDR1 SGHVS and CDR2 FQNEAQ. The CDR3 nucleotides are TGTGCCAGCAGCCCATGGACAGGGTCCGGGGCCAACGTCCTGACTTTC. Translation gives CASSPWTGSGANVLTF.

The chain is built from TRBV7-9 and TRBJ1-1, with D unresolved. There are 14 residues in the CDR3. The V and J ends lost 3 bases and 5 bases respectively, with 13 bases between them. From germline, CDR1 is SEHNR and CDR2 FQNEAQ (reference sequence). The CDR3 sequence: CASSFGSGETEAFF. The CDR3 DNA follows: TGTGCCAGCAGCTTCGGTAGCGGGGAAACTGAAGCTTTCTTT.

In its sample, this clone was seen once. The chain uses TRBV28 and TRBJ2-2; D is unresolved. The V gene's germline CDR1 is MDHEN and CDR2 SYDVKM. The CDR3 totals 18 residues. Between the trimmed V and J ends, which lost 6 bases and 1 base, there was a span of 21 bases. CDR3 nucleotide sequence: TGTGCCAGCAGCCCCTTTATACGGAACCCTATGAACACCGGGGAGCTGTTTTTT. Encoded protein: CASSPFIRNPMNTGELFF.

CDR3 nucleotide sequence: TGTGCCAGCGGCACCTCCCGACAGGGGAGCTCCTACAATGAGCAGTTCTTC. As protein: CASGTSRQGSSYNEQFF. The chain has TRBV5-6 and TRBJ2-1, with 8 bases identical to TRBD1. Germline trimming cut 7 bases from V and 0 bases from J; bases unmatched to any gene: 12. In germline, CDR1 is SGHDT, CDR2 YYEEEE. This CDR3 contains 17 residues.

The gene calls are TRBV30 and TRBJ2-1; 8 nucleotides agree with TRBD2. CDR1 is GTSNPN, CDR2 SVGIG, per germline (reference sequence). The CDR3 has 15 amino acids. V shed 2 bases, J shed 1 base, and the junction held 4 bases outside the gene matches. The CDR3: CAWSPVAGSYNEQFF. CDR3 DNA: TGTGCCTGGAGTCCCGTAGCGGGATCCTACAATGAGCAGTTCTTC.

The CDR3 DNA is TGTGCCAGCAGTGAAATCACAGGGACTGGAAACACCATATATTTT. Residues: CASSEITGTGNTIYF. The V call is TRBV2, the J call TRBJ1-3, with D perhaps matching TRBD1 (6 bases). Trimming removed 2 bases from V and 2 bases from J, with 10 bases in between. CDR3 length: 15 residues. Germline values: CDR1 SNHLY, CDR2 FYNNEI.

The genes are TRBV11-2 and TRBJ2-1, with 12 bases aligning to TRBD2. The CDR3 is 16 amino acids. The ends lost 4 bases at V and 9 bases at J; junction bases unmatched: 10. Germline CDR1 is SGHAT and CDR2 is FQNNGV. CDR3 in DNA: TGTGCCAGCAGCTCCCTGGGACTAGCGGGTGTGCGTGAGCAGTTCTTC. Its protein is CASSSLGLAGVREQFF. The full variable domain, with the rest looked up from reference TRBV11-2 and TRBJ2-1, is EAGVAQSPRYKIIEKRQSVAFWCNPISGHATLYWYQQILGQGPKLLIQFQNNGVVDDSQLPKDRFSAERLKGVDSTLKIQPAKLEDSAVYLCASSSLGLAGVREQFFGPGTRLTVL.

The chain has TRBV5-1 and TRBJ1-1, with no clear D. CDR3 length: 12 residues. The V gene's germline CDR1 is SGHRS and CDR2 YFSETQ. V gave up 1 base and J gave up 7 bases, with 8 bases separating them. The CDR3 is CASSLKPGEAFF. CDR3 nucleotide sequence: TGCGCCAGCAGCTTGAAACCGGGTGAAGCTTTCTTT.

This clone was seen a single time. The chain is built from TRBV30 and TRBJ1-1, with D possibly TRBD1 on 5 matching bases. In germline, CDR1 is GTSNPN, CDR2 SVGIG (reference sequence). This CDR3 is built from 16 residues. V was cut by 3 bases and J by 0 bases, with 17 bases left in between. CDR3 DNA sequence: TGTGCCTGGAGACCGGCGGGGGGAATAATGAACACTGAAGCTTTCTTT. Translated: CAWRPAGGIMNTEAFF.

V gene TRBV5-5 combines with J gene TRBJ2-7; 8 nucleotides match TRBD1. V lost 2 bases, J lost 1 base, and 5 bases stayed unmatched. In germline, CDR1 is SGHKS, CDR2 YYEKEE (reference sequence). CDR3 length equals 15 residues. The CDR3 DNA reads TGTGCCAGCAGCTTTTCCAACAGGGGGTCCTACGAGCAGTACTTC. Translated: CASSFSNRGSYEQYF.

This chain connects TRBV9 to TRBJ2-5, with TRBD2 as a possible D gene (6 bases). Germline V CDR1 and CDR2: SGDLS, YYNGEE. Trimming cost V 6 bases and J 0 bases, with 12 bases left between them. This CDR3 comprises 14 residues. DNA for the CDR3: TGTGCCAGCAACCCAGCGGGCAACCAAGAGACCCAGTACTTC. This codes for CASNPAGNQETQYF. Supplemented by reference TRBV9 and TRBJ2-5, the full variable domain reads DSGVTQTPKHLITATGQRVTLRCSPRSGDLSVYWYQQSLDQGLQFLIQYYNGEERAKGNILERFSAQQFPDLHSELNLSSLELGDSALYFCASNPAGNQETQYFGPGTRLLVL.

The CDR3 sequence is CASSSGQGGTGELFF. The CDR3 coding sequence is TGTGCCAGCAGCTCAGGACAGGGGGGAACCGGGGAGCTGTTTTTT. This chain connects TRBV28 to TRBJ2-2; 10 bases are shared with TRBD1. Germline-derived CDR1 and CDR2 are MDHEN and SYDVKM. V shed 6 bases, J shed 5 bases, and the junction held 6 bases outside the gene matches. This CDR3 region has 15 residues.

This rearrangement joins TRBV4-1 to TRBJ1-1; maybe TRBD1 (5 bases). Trimming stripped 4 bases from V and 2 bases from J, with 11 bases between. From germline, CDR1 is MGHRA and CDR2 YSYEKL. This CDR3 spans 14 amino acids. CDR3 protein: CASSLRDGNTEAFF. The DNA of the CDR3 is TGCGCCAGCAGCCTTCGGGACGGCAACACTGAAGCTTTCTTT.

The chain combines TRBV4-1 with TRBJ1-6, with D perhaps TRBD1 (6 bases). Trimming shortened V by 0 bases and J by 4 bases, and 10 bases separated the two germline ends. Germline CDR1 and CDR2: MGHRA and YSYEKL. This CDR3 region has 16 residues. The CDR3 reads CASSQDRDKYNSPLHF. In DNA form, the CDR3 reads TGCGCCAGCAGCCAAGACCGGGACAAATATAATTCACCCCTCCACTTT.

The rearrangement links TRBV27 to TRBJ1-3; D perhaps matches TRBD1 (6 bases). There are 18 residues in the CDR3. Germline loops: CDR1 MNHEY, CDR2 SMNVEV (reference sequence). V was pared by 3 bases and J by 1 base, with 19 bases between. CDR3 loop: CASSLKGGRRDSGNTIYF. The DNA of the CDR3 is TGTGCCAGCAGTTTGAAGGGGGGACGGAGGGATTCTGGAAACACCATATATTTT.

The chain links TRBV9 to TRBJ1-1; unclear D gene. The germline gives CDR1 SGDLS, CDR2 YYNGEE. The CDR3 sequence is 14 residues long. With 0 bases removed from V and 5 bases from J, the gap between germline ends came to 11 bases. For the CDR3, the DNA is TGTGCCAGCAGCGTAGATGGGGATCTAACTGAAGCTTTCTTT. This encodes CASSVDGDLTEAFF.

This clone came up a few times. This chain connects TRBV11-1 to TRBJ2-1; TRBD1 is a possible D gene (5 bases). The CDR3 is 15 amino acids. Germline CDR1 SGHAT, CDR2 FQDESV (reference sequence). Trimming left V 1 base short and J 7 bases short, with 14 bases between. The CDR3 reads CASSLDWLAGNEQFF. Written as DNA, the CDR3 is TGTGCCAGCAGCTTAGATTGGCTGGCAGGGAATGAGCAGTTCTTC.

The genes are TRBV7-9 and TRBJ2-1, with TRBD1 as a possible D gene (5 bases). The V gene's germline CDR1 is SEHNR and CDR2 FQNEAQ (reference sequence). V lost 1 base to trimming and J lost 2 bases, with 6 bases between them. This CDR3 spans 14 amino acids. CDR3 region: CASSLGTTYNEQFF. Here the CDR3 DNA reads TGTGCCAGCAGCTTAGGGACAACCTACAATGAGCAGTTCTTC.

This rearrangement joins TRBV29-1 to TRBJ1-5; D remains ambiguous. The CDR3 length is 12 residues. Germline CDR1 and CDR2: SQVTM and ANQGSEA. The V end lost 7 bases, the J end lost 3 bases, and 10 bases lay between the germline ends. CDR3 nucleotide sequence: TGCAGCGCCCGGGTTCCCAATCAGCCCCAGCATTTT. Residues: CSARVPNQPQHF.

The V and J genes are TRBV11-1 and TRBJ1-2; D unresolved. The CDR3 totals 12 residues. Germline CDR1 is SGHAT and CDR2 is FQDESV (reference sequence). The ends were cut back, 3 bases at V and 8 bases at J, with 10 bases in the middle. In DNA form, the CDR3 reads TGTGCCAGCAGCTTGCGGGTCGGCGGCTACACCTTC. As protein: CASSLRVGGYTF.

The rearrangement joins TRBV27 to TRBJ1-1, with D possibly matching TRBD1 (5 bases). The CDR3 consists of 18 residues. The V and J ends lost 0 bases and 4 bases respectively, with 21 bases between them. The germline CDR1 and CDR2 sequences are MNHEY and SMNVEV (reference sequence). CDR3 residues: CASSLSEQVHGGGTEAFF. Written as DNA, the CDR3 is TGTGCCAGCAGTTTATCGGAGCAGGTCCACGGGGGTGGCACTGAAGCTTTCTTT.

This chain joins TRBV9 and TRBJ1-2; no definite D call. Germline-derived CDR1 and CDR2 are SGDLS and YYNGEE. V was pared by 3 bases and J by 1 base, with 22 bases between. The CDR3 length is 18 residues. Here the CDR3 DNA reads TGTGCCAGCAGCGGAGAGGCCGAGGGCCCCCTTCATAACTATGGCTACACCTTC. Translating gives CASSGEAEGPLHNYGYTF.

The J gene is TRBJ1-4, the V gene TRBV30; no definite D call. This CDR3 spans 12 amino acids. From germline, CDR1 is GTSNPN and CDR2 SVGIG (reference sequence). V gave up 3 bases and J gave up 6 bases, with 8 bases separating them. The CDR3 sequence: CAWSQSYEKLFF. CDR3 sequence (DNA): TGTGCCTGGAGCCAGAGTTATGAAAAACTGTTTTTT.

The rearrangement joins TRBV7-2 to TRBJ2-1; the D is unclear. The CDR3 loop spans 13 amino acids. From germline, CDR1 is SGHTA and CDR2 FQGNSA. Trimming stripped 0 bases from V and 9 bases from J, with 9 bases between. The DNA of the CDR3 is TGTGCCAGCAGCTTAGCCAGGCAAGGTGAGCAGTTCTTC. Residues: CASSLARQGEQFF.

About this clone itself: At one of its ends the junction is not consistent with the germline gene, which may arise from a read error. The chain couples TRBV6-4 to TRBJ2-7; 7 positions agree with TRBD1. CDR3 length equals 13 residues. In germline, CDR1 is MRHNA, CDR2 SNTAGT. The CDR3: CASSEDPPGTERF. The CDR3 nucleotides are TGTGCCAGCAGCGAGGACCCGCCCGGGACAGAAAGATTC.

V and J are TRBV9 and TRBJ2-1; D possibly uses TRBD1 or TRBD2 (5 bases each). The CDR3 length is 15 residues. The germline V gene encodes CDR1 SGDLS and CDR2 YYNGEE. Trimming stripped 3 bases from V and 0 bases from J, with 10 bases between. The CDR3 is CASSGGTASYNEQFF. CDR3 sequence (DNA): TGTGCCAGCAGCGGGGGGACGGCCTCCTACAATGAGCAGTTCTTC.

This chain joins TRBV7-9 and TRBJ1-1; D is perhaps TRBD1 (6 bases). The CDR3 extends over 16 amino acids. CDR1 is SEHNR, CDR2 FQNEAQ, per germline (reference sequence). V lost 5 bases and J 1 base, leaving 17 bases between the germline ends. Here the CDR3 reads CASSTYRGRGNTEAFF. As DNA, the CDR3 is TGTGCCAGCAGCACCTACCGGGGGCGCGGGAACACTGAAGCTTTCTTT. The entire variable domain, with the rest obtained from reference TRBV7-9 and TRBJ1-1, is as follows: DTGVSQNPRHKITKRGQNVTFRCDPISEHNRLYWYRQTLGQGPEFLTYFQNEAQLEKSRLLSDRFSAERPKGSFSTLEIQRTEQGDSAMYLCASSTYRGRGNTEAFFGQGTRLTVV.

The genes are TRBV11-2 and TRBJ2-2; 10 bases are shared with TRBD1. Germline assignment: CDR1 SGHAT and CDR2 FQNNGV. The CDR3 is made up of 17 amino acids. The ends lost 4 bases at V and 4 bases at J; junction bases unmatched: 9. This CDR3 reads CASSSDPGQGTTGELFF. For the CDR3, the DNA is TGTGCCAGCAGCTCAGATCCGGGACAGGGGACCACCGGGGAGCTGTTTTTT.